A single sample is the source of the 29 T cell receptor beta chains below, sequenced in a study of blood T cell repertoires in COVID-19. Assay used: immunoSEQ multiplex PCR; TCRdb lists only in-frame clones, some missing. The profile shows roughly 140,000 clones, 65% to 85% of them singletons. Source material: peripheral blood. All receptors come from a man aged 50 or older with active or convalescent COVID-19.

The J gene is TRBJ1-2, the V gene TRBV9; the D is unclear. The V end was cut by 0 bases, the J end by 5 bases, with 8 bases between. CDR3 size: 13 residues. Germline V gene lookup returns CDR1 SGDLS and CDR2 YYNGEE. In DNA, the CDR3 is TGTGCCAGCAGCGTAGAGGAGGAGTATGGCTACACCTTC. It specifies CASSVEEEYGYTF.

The V call is TRBV3-1 (or the pseudogene TRBV3-2), the J call TRBJ2-2; 7 nucleotides line up with TRBD2. CDR1 LGHDT and CDR2 YNNKEL come from the germline V gene (reference sequence). V trimming: 4 bases; J trimming: 0 bases; junction bases outside the gene matches: 8. The CDR3 is 17 residues long. The CDR3 sequence: CASSPLAAPSNTGELFF. The CDR3, as DNA: TGTGCCAGCAGCCCGCTAGCGGCCCCTTCGAACACCGGGGAGCTGTTTTTT.

The genes are TRBV30 and TRBJ1-4; 7 nucleotides align to TRBD1. V was clipped by 4 bases and J by 8 bases; unmatched bases: 10. Germline V gives CDR1 GTSNPN, CDR2 SVGIG (reference sequence). The CDR3 contains 14 residues. The CDR3 DNA reads TGTGCCTGGATCCTACCGGGACAGAGGGAAAAACTGTTTTTT. This encodes CAWILPGQREKLFF.

This clone was seen only a few times. This chain links TRBV7-8 with TRBJ1-2; 11 nucleotides match TRBD1. Trimming took 4 bases from V and 1 from J; bases not matched to a gene: 8. The V gene's germline CDR1 is SGHVS and CDR2 FQNEAQ. The CDR3 covers 17 residues. The CDR3 loop is CASSSPDRGRVNYGYTF. The CDR3 coding sequence is TGTGCCAGCAGCTCACCGGACAGGGGGCGCGTTAACTATGGCTACACCTTC.

The V gene is TRBV7-3, the J gene TRBJ2-1, with 9 bases identical to TRBD2. The germline V gene encodes CDR1 SGHTA and CDR2 FQGTGA. This CDR3 contains 16 residues. Trimming cost V 4 bases and J 5 bases; bases outside gene matches: 9. The CDR3 is CASSSTGTSLHNEQFF. In DNA, the CDR3 is TGTGCCAGCAGCTCCACCGGGACTAGCCTCCACAATGAGCAGTTCTTC.

The V gene is TRBV28, the J gene TRBJ1-1; tentatively, D is TRBD1 (5 bases). CDR3 size: 14 residues. Germline V gives CDR1 MDHEN, CDR2 SYDVKM. The V end was cut by 3 bases, the J end by 4 bases, with 12 bases between. The CDR3 sequence: CASSFLPGGTEAFF. CDR3 DNA sequence: TGTGCCAGCAGTTTCCTACCGGGGGGCACTGAAGCTTTCTTT.

This chain joins TRBV18 and TRBJ1-3; D call uncertain. Germline V CDR1 and CDR2: KGHSH, LQKENI. This CDR3 spans 13 amino acids. Trimming pared 5 bases from V and 0 bases from J, leaving 5 bases between. CDR3 residues: CASSTGSGNTIYF. The CDR3 DNA reads as TGTGCCAGCTCAACGGGCTCTGGAAACACCATATATTTT. The variable domain in full, completed from reference TRBV18 and TRBJ1-3, reads NAGVMQNPRHLVRRRGQEARLRCSPMKGHSHVYWYRQLPEEGLKFMVYLQKENIIDESGMPKERFSAEFPKEGPSILRIQQVVRGDSAAYFCASSTGSGNTIYFGEGSWLTVV.

The V and J genes are TRBV18 and TRBJ2-4; D might be TRBD2 (5 bases). Trimming removed 2 bases at V and 7 bases at J, with 12 bases between. The CDR3 is made up of 14 amino acids. The V gene's germline CDR1 is KGHSH and CDR2 LQKENI. The CDR3 here is CASSPSDSSNIQYF. DNA of the CDR3: TGTGCCAGCTCACCAAGTGATTCTAGCAACATTCAGTACTTC. The whole variable domain, filled in from reference TRBV18 and TRBJ2-4, reads NAGVMQNPRHLVRRRGQEARLRCSPMKGHSHVYWYRQLPEEGLKFMVYLQKENIIDESGMPKERFSAEFPKEGPSILRIQQVVRGDSAAYFCASSPSDSSNIQYFGAGTRLSVL.

In this sample, this clone turned up a few times. The CDR3 sequence is CASSYVSGSGEQYF. The CDR3 DNA reads as TGTGCCAGCAGTTACGTCAGCGGGAGTGGCGAGCAGTACTTC. The V gene is TRBV6-5, the J gene TRBJ2-7; 8 bases line up with TRBD2. Germline loops: CDR1 MNHEY, CDR2 SVGAGI. The CDR3 sequence is 14 residues long. V lost 2 bases, J lost 6 bases, and 6 bases stayed unmatched.

This clone was found many times. The chain is built from TRBV7-3 and TRBJ2-1; TRBD2 matches at 9 bases. The CDR3 has 15 residues. Trimming removed 3 bases from V and 8 bases from J; junction bases left unmatched: 8. Germline assignment: CDR1 SGHTA and CDR2 FQGTGA. Here the CDR3 DNA reads TGTGCCAGCAGCTTGGGTATTGCGGGAGGGGATGAGCAGTTCTTC. Amino acid sequence: CASSLGIAGGDEQFF.

The J gene is TRBJ1-2, the V gene TRBV12-3 or TRBV12-4, with D perhaps TRBD1 (5 bases). The CDR3 totals 12 residues. The germline V and J ends were trimmed by 3 bases and 6 bases, with 8 bases remaining between them. This CDR3 reads CASSFLGDGYTF. CDR3 DNA: TGTGCCAGCAGTTTTTTAGGGGATGGCTACACCTTC.

The rearrangement uses TRBV9 and TRBJ2-7; 9 nucleotides agree with TRBD2. The germline V gene encodes CDR1 SGDLS and CDR2 YYNGEE. J lost 3 bases, V lost 5 bases, and 6 bases had no gene match. This CDR3 has 14 amino acids. CDR3 sequence reads: CASRAGTSSYEQYF. In DNA form, the CDR3 reads TGTGCCAGCAGGGCCGGGACTAGCAGCTACGAGCAGTACTTC. The full variable domain, rest sourced from reference TRBV9 and TRBJ2-7, is DSGVTQTPKHLITATGQRVTLRCSPRSGDLSVYWYQQSLDQGLQFLIQYYNGEERAKGNILERFSAQQFPDLHSELNLSSLELGDSALYFCASRAGTSSYEQYFGPGTRLTVT.

The CDR3 coding sequence is TGTGCCATCAGTGCTAGCGGGAGGGTAGAGCAGTACTTC. The encoded protein is CAISASGRVEQYF. The rearrangement joins TRBV10-3 to TRBJ2-7; TRBD2 matches 12 bases. This CDR3 is built from 13 residues. The germline V gene encodes CDR1 ENHRY and CDR2 SYGVKD. Trimming at V came to 4 bases and at J to 7 bases, leaving 2 bases not matched to a gene.

J is TRBJ1-3 and V is TRBV27; perhaps TRBD1 as D (5 bases). V was cut by 2 bases and J by 4 bases, with 6 bases left in between. This CDR3 spans 13 amino acids. Germline values: CDR1 MNHEY, CDR2 SMNVEV (reference sequence). CDR3 nucleotides: TGTGCCAGCAGTTTACGACAGGGAAACACCATATATTTT. It specifies CASSLRQGNTIYF.

The V call is TRBV5-1, the J call TRBJ1-2; D is possibly TRBD1 (6 bases). V was cut by 3 bases and J by 4 bases, with 13 bases left in between. The CDR3 spans 14 residues. Germline loops: CDR1 SGHRS, CDR2 YFSETQ. This chain's CDR3 is CASSSSDRPYGYTF. The CDR3, as DNA: TGCGCCAGCAGCTCGTCGGACAGACCCTATGGCTACACCTTC. The full variable domain, in which reference TRBV5-1 and TRBJ1-2 provide the parts outside the CDR3, is KAGVTQTPRYLIKTRGQQVTLSCSPISGHRSVSWYQQTPGQGLQFLFEYFSETQRNKGNFPGRFSGRQFSNSRSEMNVSTLELGDSALYLCASSSSDRPYGYTFGSGTRLTVV.

The chain uses TRBV7-6 and TRBJ1-6, with 7 positions matching TRBD1. CDR1 SGHVS and CDR2 FNYEAQ come from the germline V gene. CDR3 length equals 13 residues. V lost 3 bases, J lost 10 bases, and 3 bases stayed unmatched. As DNA, the CDR3 is TGTGCCAGCAGCTTGGCAGGGGGATCACCCCTCCACTTT. Residues: CASSLAGGSPLHF.

The chain joins TRBV7-3 to TRBJ1-1, with 7 bases matching TRBD1. Germline assignment: CDR1 SGHTA and CDR2 FQGTGA. With 5 bases clipped from V and 1 base from J, the junction kept 7 bases outside the gene matches. CDR3 length equals 15 residues. CDR3 protein: CASSPVGTANTEAFF. In nucleotides, the CDR3 is TGTGCCAGCAGCCCAGTCGGGACAGCGAACACTGAAGCTTTCTTT. Together with reference TRBV7-3 and TRBJ1-1, the CDR3 gives the full variable domain: GAGVSQTPSNKVTEKGKYVELRCDPISGHTALYWYRQSLGQGPEFLIYFQGTGAADDSGLPNDRFFAVRPEGSVSTLKIQRTERGDSAVYLCASSPVGTANTEAFFGQGTRLTVV.

The genes are TRBV19 and TRBJ1-2, with 8 bases matching TRBD1. Germline V lookup: CDR1 LNHDA, CDR2 SQIVND (reference sequence). CDR3 length equals 15 residues. The trim removed 2 bases at V and 8 bases at J, leaving 10 bases unmatched. The CDR3 sequence is CASSIPPDRENGYTF. CDR3 bases: TGTGCCAGTAGTATACCCCCGGACAGGGAGAACGGCTACACCTTC.

This clone was seen only a few times. This sample also contains other DNA sequences that code for the same CDR3. The chain links TRBV5-6 to TRBJ2-7, with D tentatively TRBD2 (6 bases). V was cut by 1 base and J by 4 bases, with 12 bases left in between. The CDR3 totals 14 residues. In germline, CDR1 is SGHDT, CDR2 YYEEEE. The CDR3, as DNA: TGTGCCAGCAGCTTGATCGGGGGTTGGTACGAGCAGTACTTC. It translates to CASSLIGGWYEQYF.

The CDR3: CASSSGTSGRTEQYF. The CDR3 region has the DNA TGTGCCAGCAGCTCCGGGACTAGCGGGAGGACCGAGCAGTACTTC. The rearrangement joins TRBV27 to TRBJ2-7; 15 nucleotides line up with TRBD2. The ends lost 6 bases at V and 6 bases at J; junction bases unmatched: 6. CDR1 and CDR2 from the germline V gene are MNHEY and SMNVEV (reference sequence). The CDR3 spans 15 residues.

The chain uses TRBV7-7 and TRBJ2-6; D perhaps matches TRBD1 (5 bases). V lost 0 bases and J lost 4, with 10 bases in between. The length of the CDR3 is 16 residues. Germline CDR1 and CDR2: SSHAT and FNYEAQ (reference sequence). CDR3 sequence reads: CASSLALGRGANVLTF. The CDR3 DNA reads TGTGCCAGCAGCTTAGCTCTGGGGCGCGGGGCCAACGTCCTGACTTTC.

J is TRBJ1-2 and V is TRBV7-9; 12 bases are shared with TRBD1. The V gene end was trimmed by 6 bases and the J gene end by 0 bases; junction bases not matched to a gene: 5. The CDR3 is made up of 16 amino acids. Looked up from germline, CDR1 is SEHNR and CDR2 is FQNEAQ (reference sequence). CDR3 sequence (DNA): TGTGCCAGCAGTGGGACAGGGGGCCTAGCTAACTATGGCTACACCTTC. As protein: CASSGTGGLANYGYTF.

The CDR3 nucleotides are TGTGCCAGCAGCGTACGAGCGGGAGGCAACACCGGGGAGCTGTTTTTT. Protein: CASSVRAGGNTGELFF. This rearrangement joins TRBV9 to TRBJ2-2, with 9 positions matching TRBD2. Germline loops: CDR1 SGDLS, CDR2 YYNGEE. The trim removed 1 base at V and 2 bases at J, leaving 3 bases unmatched. The CDR3 loop spans 16 amino acids.

This clone was seen only a few times. Here the CDR3 DNA reads TGTGCCAGTAGTATGAAGGCAGGGATTAGCACTGAAGCTTTCTTT. It encodes CASSMKAGISTEAFF. This sequence joins TRBV19 and TRBJ1-1, with D perhaps matching TRBD1 (5 bases). V dropped 3 bases and J dropped 4 bases, with 15 bases sitting between them. CDR3 length: 15 residues. Germline assignment: CDR1 LNHDA and CDR2 SQIVND (reference sequence).

This clone was counted only a few times. The chain uses TRBV29-1 and TRBJ2-1; TRBD1 aligns across 7 bases. CDR1 SQVTM and CDR2 ANQGSEA come from the germline V gene. With 6 bases clipped from V and 5 bases from J, the junction kept 7 bases outside the gene matches. The CDR3 runs 13 residues. The CDR3: CSVQGNLHNEQFF. The CDR3 DNA sequence: TGCAGCGTACAGGGGAATCTACACAATGAGCAGTTCTTC.

The V gene is TRBV6-5, the J gene TRBJ2-7; 9 positions match TRBD2. J gave up 0 bases and V 8 bases, and 8 bases lay outside the gene matches. The CDR3 spans 15 residues. Germline V gene lookup returns CDR1 MNHEY and CDR2 SVGAGI. The DNA of the CDR3 is TGTGCCAGCTTCCGTAGCGGGAGTCACTCCTACGAGCAGTACTTC. Protein sequence: CASFRSGSHSYEQYF.

This chain links TRBV27 with TRBJ1-4; possible D gene TRBD1, 6 bases. Germline V lookup: CDR1 MNHEY, CDR2 SMNVEV (reference sequence). The CDR3 contains 13 residues. V was clipped by 6 bases and J by 7 bases, with 12 bases between them. The CDR3 loop reads CASSRGAGEKLFF. The CDR3 DNA follows: TGTGCCAGCAGCAGGGGTGCGGGTGAAAAACTGTTTTTT.

The V call is TRBV28, the J call TRBJ1-6; no definite D call. The V end lost 5 bases, the J end lost 4 bases, and 12 bases lay between the germline ends. The CDR3 totals 15 residues. Germline CDR1 is MDHEN and CDR2 is SYDVKM. The DNA of the CDR3 is TGTGCCAGCAGTCCACTCGATCCTTATAATTCACCCCTCCACTTT. Translating it yields CASSPLDPYNSPLHF.

The V call is TRBV6-5, the J call TRBJ2-5; TRBD2 is a possible D gene (6 bases). The CDR3 extends over 14 amino acids. V was shortened by 6 bases and J by 4 bases, with 15 bases between the two germline ends. The germline gives CDR1 MNHEY, CDR2 SVGAGI. CDR3 protein: CASRKRGEAETQYF. In DNA, the CDR3 is TGTGCCAGCAGAAAGCGCGGGGAGGCAGAGACCCAGTACTTC.